This TCR beta chain is from a study of T cell repertoires in aging, cancer and after chemotherapy. Study context: The full dataset contained roughly 8.8 million TCR reads.

Amplification of TCR beta used genomic DNA extracted from peripheral blood. Germline CDR1 reads MNHEY; CDR2 reads SVGAGI. The length of the CDR3 is 17 residues. The V end was cut by 7 bases, the J end by 0 bases, with 22 bases between. With respect to this clonotype: Its antigen remains unidentified.

Study-wide results and caveats: In each cancer cohort, median generation probability increased across chemotherapy, suggesting thymic output rebounded. These repertoire data do not allow conclusions about immunological memory after chemotherapy.

TRB rearrangements spanning V, D and J were amplified using mixed TRB-A/B primers. TCRdb re-analysed the multiplex PCR reads in MiXCR, keeping a single row per CDR3 protein. Of 2,600 or so distinct CDR3 sequences listed, roughly 65% are singletons. The sequencing input was blood. This clonotype originated in a human donor with a blood cancer. The V and J genes are TRBV6-5 and TRBJ2-7, with D possibly TRBD2 on 6 matching bases. CDR3 nucleotide sequence: TGTGCCAGCACTCCTCCGGGGGTGACTGGGGCCTCCTACGAGCAGTACTTC. Amino acid sequence: CASTPPGVTGASYEQYF.